This T cell receptor (beta chain) stems from a study of lymphopenia after photon versus proton radiotherapy. Study-wide results and caveats: Authors raise, but do not show, better survival with proton therapy. After lymphocyte nadir, photon-treated repertoires showed oligoclonal expansion, especially CD8+ Temra. Photon-treated patients lost naive T cells and TCR diversity; proton-treated stayed stable. In patients who died, overall survival fell as post-nadir TCR diversity dropped more.

A remark on this clone: What it binds is unknown.

This CDR3 spans 15 amino acids. Trimming stripped 0 bases from V and 0 bases from J, with 9 bases between. Germline V gene data show CDR1 as SGHRS and CDR2 as YFSETQ. This table comes from immunoSEQ multiplex PCR, and its TCRdb copy is limited to in-frame clones, with some not included. Of roughly 41,000 clones listed, over 75% are singletons. Source: peripheral blood, taken from a patient treated with photon-based radiotherapy. The chain carries TRBV5-1 and TRBJ1-1; D not resolved. This TCR was sampled from a man aged 50-59 years with gastric cancer. The CDR3: CASSLGMGMNTEAFF. The CDR3 nucleotides read TGCGCCAGCAGCTTGGGAATGGGGATGAACACTGAAGCTTTCTTT.